The text below deals with one T cell receptor (beta chain). The data are from a study of blood T cell repertoires in COVID-19. Authors' data handling: Amplification of reference gene primers was used by the study to estimate nucleated cell counts. Clones were read by immunoSEQ multiplex PCR, and TCRdb kept only the in-frame ones, dropping some. V and J calls and clone size are those listed in that table; D and trimming were worked out from the DNA. The sample includes fewer than 250,000 clones, 80% to 90% of them seen just once. Participants' reported clinical history set cohort assignment. The CDR3 covers 13 residues. From germline, CDR1 is SGHRS and CDR2 YFSETQ. Trimming took off 4 bases at V and 1 base at J, with 9 bases between the two ends.

This rearrangement joins TRBV5-1 to TRBJ2-7; maybe TRBD1 (5 bases). The sequence came from a woman aged 25 to 45 with acute COVID-19. Sequencing was done on a sample of PBMCs or T cells enriched from blood (not recorded which). This CDR3 is CASSIDSSYEQYF. The CDR3 DNA follows: TGCGCCAGCAGCATAGACAGTTCCTACGAGCAGTACTTC.